The 8 T cell receptor beta chains given below trace back to one sample, sequenced in a study of cytomegalovirus exposure and HLA in healthy donors. The PCR contained 60 Vbeta and 13 Jbeta primers. Some clones are missing from TCRdb's copy, which holds only in-frame ones; the method was immunoSEQ multiplex PCR. This table has 150,000 to 250,000 clones, around 83% appearing once. Sequencing was performed on PBMCs. The receptors here all came from a woman in her fifties or sixties in good health and CMV-seropositive.

This clone was counted between two and nine times. V is TRBV29-1 and J is TRBJ2-3; 9 bases line up with TRBD2. CDR3 length: 15 amino acids. V was pared by 7 bases and J by 0 bases, with 8 bases of the junction left unmatched. Per the germline V gene, CDR1 is SQVTM and CDR2 is ANQGSEA. The CDR3 loop is CSASISGRSTDTQYF. As DNA, the CDR3 is TGCAGCGCCTCTATTAGCGGGAGAAGCACAGATACGCAGTATTTT.

This clone was seen more than once but under ten times. The chain carries TRBV6-4 and TRBJ2-2, with 7 nucleotides matching TRBD1. The J segment lost 4 bases and the V segment lost 4 bases, leaving 3 bases of the junction unmatched. CDR1 MRHNA and CDR2 SNTAGT come from the germline V gene. This CDR3 contains 14 residues. CDR3 in amino acids: CASSVAGGTGELFF. In nucleotides, the CDR3 is TGTGCCAGCAGTGTGGCAGGGGGCACCGGGGAGCTGTTTTTT.

V gene TRBV19 combines with J gene TRBJ1-5; TRBD1 matches at 7 bases. The CDR3 sequence is 14 residues long. V shed 5 bases and J 7 bases; nucleotides not matched to a gene: 8. Germline CDR1 and CDR2: LNHDA and SQIVND (reference sequence). The CDR3 nucleotides read TGTGCCAGTAGTGAACAGGGGAATGGGCAGCCCCAGCATTTT. It specifies CASSEQGNGQPQHF.

The V gene is TRBV7-6, the J gene TRBJ2-1; TRBD1 aligns across 8 bases. This CDR3 is 17 amino acids long. With V trimmed by 6 bases and J by 8 bases, 18 bases remained unmatched. Germline V lookup: CDR1 SGHVS, CDR2 FNYEAQ. The CDR3 DNA follows: TGTGCCAGCAGTCTTATCCCTGTGAGACAGGGGTACGATGAGCAGTTCTTC. Encoded protein: CASSLIPVRQGYDEQFF. The full variable domain, completed using reference TRBV7-6 and TRBJ2-1, is GAGVSQSPRYKVTKRGQDVALRCDPISGHVSLYWYRQALGQGPEFLTYFNYEAQQDKSGLPNDRFSAERPEGSISTLTIQRTEQRDSAMYRCASSLIPVRQGYDEQFFGPGTRLTVL.

The genes are TRBV7-9 and TRBJ1-3; D call uncertain. This CDR3 region has 16 residues. Looked up from germline, CDR1 is SEHNR and CDR2 is FQNEAQ (reference sequence). V dropped 4 bases and J dropped 0 bases, with 13 bases sitting between them. CDR3 DNA sequence: TGTGCCAGCAGCTCGACTTTCGCTTTCTCTGGAAACACCATATATTTT. It yields the protein CASSSTFAFSGNTIYF.

The gene calls are TRBV28 and TRBJ2-7; TRBD2 matches at 9 bases. CDR3 size: 15 residues. Germline CDR1 reads MDHEN; CDR2 reads SYDVKM. The trim removed 3 bases at V and 9 bases at J, leaving 12 bases unmatched. CDR3 amino acids: CASSFLSRAAGGQYF. The CDR3 DNA follows: TGTGCCAGCAGTTTTCTGTCGCGGGCAGCGGGGGGGCAGTACTTC.

This clone has more than one count but fewer than ten. This rearrangement joins TRBV7-6 to TRBJ2-3; D call uncertain. CDR1 is SGHVS, CDR2 FNYEAQ, per germline. The CDR3 contains 14 residues. V shed 1 base and J shed 0 bases, with 5 bases lying between them. The CDR3 is CASSLGQSTDTQYF. The DNA for the CDR3 is TGTGCCAGCAGCTTAGGGCAGAGCACAGATACGCAGTATTTT.

The rearrangement links TRBV5-4 to TRBJ1-1, with D unclear. Germline CDR1 reads SGHNT; CDR2 reads YYREEE (reference sequence). Trimming shortened V by 4 bases and J by 8 bases, and 15 bases separated the two germline ends. The CDR3 extends over 13 amino acids. This chain's CDR3 is CASSLVGSMEAFF. The CDR3 DNA reads as TGTGCCAGCAGCCTTGTGGGGAGTATGGAAGCTTTCTTT.